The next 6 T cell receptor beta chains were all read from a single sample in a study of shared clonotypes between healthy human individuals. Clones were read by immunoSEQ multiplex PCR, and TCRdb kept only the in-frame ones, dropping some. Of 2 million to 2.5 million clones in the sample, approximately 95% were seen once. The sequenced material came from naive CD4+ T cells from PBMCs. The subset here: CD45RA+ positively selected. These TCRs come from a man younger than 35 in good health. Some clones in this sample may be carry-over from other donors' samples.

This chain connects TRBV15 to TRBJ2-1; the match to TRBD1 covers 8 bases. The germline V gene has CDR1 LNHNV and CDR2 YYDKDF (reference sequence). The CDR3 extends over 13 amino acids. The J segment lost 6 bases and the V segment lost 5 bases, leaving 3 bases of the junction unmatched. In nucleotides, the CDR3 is TGTGCCACCAGCTTCAGGGGGCCCAATGAGCAGTTCTTC. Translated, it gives CATSFRGPNEQFF. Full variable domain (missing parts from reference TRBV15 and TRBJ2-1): DAMVIQNPRYQVTQFGKPVTLSCSQTLNHNVMYWYQQKSSQAPKLLFHYYDKDFNNEADTPDNFQSRRPNTSFCFLDIRSPGLGDTAMYLCATSFRGPNEQFFGPGTRLTVL.

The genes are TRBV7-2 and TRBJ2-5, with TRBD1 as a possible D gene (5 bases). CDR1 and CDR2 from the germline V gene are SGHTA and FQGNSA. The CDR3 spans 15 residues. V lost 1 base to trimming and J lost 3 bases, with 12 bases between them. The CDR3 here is CASSLGPGWEETQYF. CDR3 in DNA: TGTGCCAGCAGCTTAGGTCCAGGGTGGGAAGAGACCCAGTACTTC.

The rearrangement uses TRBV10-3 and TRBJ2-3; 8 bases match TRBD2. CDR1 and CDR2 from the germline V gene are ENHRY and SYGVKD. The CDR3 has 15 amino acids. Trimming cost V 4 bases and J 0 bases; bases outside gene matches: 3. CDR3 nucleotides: TGTGCCATCAGTGTAGCTAGCGGGAGCACAGATACGCAGTATTTT. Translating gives CAISVASGSTDTQYF.

CDR3 sequence reads: CASRRVGGTGELFF. The DNA for the CDR3 is TGTGCCAGCAGGCGCGTGGGGGGCACCGGGGAGCTGTTTTTT. The chain joins TRBV27 to TRBJ2-2; TRBD2 is a possible D gene (6 bases). The germline CDR1 and CDR2 sequences are MNHEY and SMNVEV (reference sequence). Deletions cut 6 bases from V and 4 bases from J, with 12 bases between. CDR3 length: 14 amino acids.

CDR3 nucleotides: TGTGCCAGCAGCTTAGTAAAACCTGGGCAGGGGGCATACGAGCAGTACTTC. Translated: CASSLVKPGQGAYEQYF. The chain has TRBV11-2 and TRBJ2-7, with 8 nucleotides matching TRBD1. CDR1 is SGHAT and CDR2 is FQNNGV in the germline V gene. Trimming took 1 base from V and 4 from J; bases not matched to a gene: 12. The CDR3 spans 17 residues.

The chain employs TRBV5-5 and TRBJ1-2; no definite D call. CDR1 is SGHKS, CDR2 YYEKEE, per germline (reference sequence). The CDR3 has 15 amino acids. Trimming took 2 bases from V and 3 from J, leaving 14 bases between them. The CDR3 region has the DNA TGTGCCAGCAGCTTTGGGTTCGGGGTTGACTATGGCTACACCTTC. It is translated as CASSFGFGVDYGYTF. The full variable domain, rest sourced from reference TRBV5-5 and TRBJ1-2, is DAGVTQSPTHLIKTRGQQVTLRCSPISGHKSVSWYQQVLGQGPQFIFQYYEKEERGRGNFPDRFSARQFPNYSSELNVNALLLGDSALYLCASSFGFGVDYGYTFGSGTRLTVV.